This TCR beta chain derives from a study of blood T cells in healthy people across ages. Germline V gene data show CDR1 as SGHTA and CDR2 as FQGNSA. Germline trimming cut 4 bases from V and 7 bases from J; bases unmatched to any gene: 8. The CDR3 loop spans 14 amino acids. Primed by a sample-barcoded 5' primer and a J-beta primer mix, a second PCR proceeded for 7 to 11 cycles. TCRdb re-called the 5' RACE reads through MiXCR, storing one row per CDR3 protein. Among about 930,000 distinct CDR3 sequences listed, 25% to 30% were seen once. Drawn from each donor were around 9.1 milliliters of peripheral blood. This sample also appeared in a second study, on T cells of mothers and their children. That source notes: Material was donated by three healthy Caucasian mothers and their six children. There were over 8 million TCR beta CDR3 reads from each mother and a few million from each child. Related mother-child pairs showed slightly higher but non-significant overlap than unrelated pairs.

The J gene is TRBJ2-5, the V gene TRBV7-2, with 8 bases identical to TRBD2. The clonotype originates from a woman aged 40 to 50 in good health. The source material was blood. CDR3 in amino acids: CASSSSGYQGTQYF. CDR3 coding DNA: TGTGCCAGCAGCTCTAGCGGGTACCAGGGGACCCAGTACTTC.